The next 4 T cell receptor beta chains were all read from a single sample in a study of T cells after yellow fever vaccination. Each CDR3 protein gets one entry after TCRdb re-called the 5' RACE reads with MiXCR. The data hold some 340,000 distinct CDR3 sequences, with roughly 3.9% observed a single time. The sample in question was PBMCs, obtained 5 days after the yellow fever booster vaccination. The receptors were sampled from a man younger than 35 who received the YFV17D yellow fever vaccine.

This rearrangement joins TRBV5-1 to TRBJ2-3; TRBD1 might be the D (6 bases). The CDR3 has 17 residues. Per the germline V gene, CDR1 is SGHRS and CDR2 is YFSETQ. Trimming shortened V by 4 bases and J by 0 bases, and 18 bases separated the two germline ends. CDR3 sequence (DNA): TGCGCCAGCAGCGCCCCTTGGACAGAGAAGAGCACAGATACGCAGTATTTT. This codes for CASSAPWTEKSTDTQYF.

The chain uses TRBV12-3 or TRBV12-4 and TRBJ1-5, with D uncertain. The V and J ends lost 8 bases and 2 bases respectively, with 10 bases between them. This CDR3 region has 13 residues. The CDR3 sequence is CASGFGGNQPQHF. In nucleotides, the CDR3 is TGTGCCAGCGGCTTCGGGGGCAATCAGCCCCAGCATTTT.

This clonotype has a count of ten or more. The V gene is TRBV20-1, the J gene TRBJ2-4; 8 nucleotides agree with TRBD2. Germline values: CDR1 DFQATT, CDR2 SNEGSKA (reference sequence). The CDR3 runs to 16 residues. V lost 3 bases, J lost 5 bases, and 12 bases stayed unmatched. CDR3 sequence: CSASGLGGGFQNIQYF. CDR3 DNA sequence: TGCAGTGCTAGCGGTCTTGGCGGGGGGTTCCAAAACATTCAGTACTTC.

V usage is TRBV7-9 and J usage is TRBJ2-1, with D perhaps matching TRBD1 (6 bases). The CDR3 contains 14 residues. Trimming removed 6 bases at V and 9 bases at J, with 18 bases between. Germline loops: CDR1 SEHNR, CDR2 FQNEAQ (reference sequence). The CDR3 sequence is CASSSRTDNTEQFF. CDR3 sequence (DNA): TGTGCCAGCAGTTCCCGGACAGACAACACTGAGCAGTTCTTC. Supplemented by reference TRBV7-9 and TRBJ2-1, the full variable domain reads DTGVSQNPRHKITKRGQNVTFRCDPISEHNRLYWYRQTLGQGPEFLTYFQNEAQLEKSRLLSDRFSAERPKGSFSTLEIQRTEQGDSAMYLCASSSRTDNTEQFFGPGTRLTVL.